There are a few counts of the clone carrying this T cell receptor (beta chain). Its antigen is not known. An Oncomine TCR Beta short-read assay was used to sequence the DNA from cultured CD4+ T cells. TCRdb independently ran MiXCR on the PCR reads; one entry per CDR3 protein. This sample carries around 19,000 distinct CDR3 sequences, around 37% of them seen once, and the ten largest clones take 2.6%. Germline lookup yields CDR1 MDHEN and CDR2 SYDVKM. The V end lost 5 bases, the J end lost 0 bases, and 5 bases lay between the germline ends. The CDR3 length is 12 residues. This sample is part of a study of vaccination and CD4 T cells after COVID-19. Described time point: late sampling 161 to 241 days after vaccination in a few convalescent patients. Treatment here: approximately 11-day PBMC culture with coronavirus spike peptide pools or control peptides (ViraFEST assay). ViraFEST grew antigen-specific T cells using peptide pools, then sequenced TCRs.

This TCR derives from a human donor who had recovered from COVID-19. The input for sequencing was CD4+ T cells from blood, cultured in vitro, taken about 7 months after SARS-CoV-2 vaccination. The genes are TRBV28 and TRBJ2-7, with D uncertain. The CDR3 loop reads CASSGISYEQYF. CDR3 DNA sequence: TGTGCCAGCAGTGGGATCTCCTACGAGCAGTACTTC.